This T cell receptor (beta chain) was captured in a study of Graves' ophthalmopathy and Graves' hyperthyroidism. The CDR3 runs 16 residues. V lost 5 bases to trimming and J lost 2 bases, with 18 bases between them. Germline V gene data show CDR1 as LGHNT and CDR2 as FRNRAP. Amplification of the TCR beta CDR3 regions used RNA transcripts (as template). HTBI primers served in a first-round RT-PCR, which a second-round multiplex PCR followed. MiXCR, applied by TCRdb to the multiplex PCR reads, yields one record per CDR3 protein. The repertoire holds about 660,000 distinct CDR3 sequences, with 35% to 50% as singletons.

V and J are TRBV12-5 and TRBJ2-5; D possibly corresponds to TRBD1 (5 bases). The sample consisted of peripheral blood. The sequence was obtained from an adult man with Graves' ophthalmopathy. The CDR3 region is CASGPGHLQLQETQYF. The DNA of the CDR3 is TGTGCTAGTGGTCCCGGACACCTACAACTACAAGAGACCCAGTACTTC.